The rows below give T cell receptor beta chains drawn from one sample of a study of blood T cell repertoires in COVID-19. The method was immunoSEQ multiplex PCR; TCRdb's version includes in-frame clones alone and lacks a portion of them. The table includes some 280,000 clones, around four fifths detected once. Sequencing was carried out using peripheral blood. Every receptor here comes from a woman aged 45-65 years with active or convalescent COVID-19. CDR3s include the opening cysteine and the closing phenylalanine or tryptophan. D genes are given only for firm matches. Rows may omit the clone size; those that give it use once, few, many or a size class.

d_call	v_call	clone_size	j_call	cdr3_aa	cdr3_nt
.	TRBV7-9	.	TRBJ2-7	CASSPQPGYHEQYF	TGTGCCAGCAGCCCGCAACCGGGGTACCACGAGCAGTACTTC
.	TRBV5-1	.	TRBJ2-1	CASSLGQGIDNEQFF	TGCGCCAGCAGCTTGGGGCAGGGGATTGACAATGAGCAGTTCTTC
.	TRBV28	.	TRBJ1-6	CASSLFFGGSSYNSPLHF	TGTGCCAGCAGTTTATTTTTCGGAGGGAGTTCCTATAATTCACCCCTCCACTTT
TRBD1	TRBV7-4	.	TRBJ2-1	CASSLEGAAYNEQFF	TGTGCCAGCAGCTTAGAGGGGGCAGCCTACAATGAGCAGTTCTTC
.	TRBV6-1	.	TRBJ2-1	CASSEIPPGGVSYNEQFF	TGTGCCAGCAGCGAAATCCCCCCGGGCGGGGTCTCCTACAATGAGCAGTTCTTC
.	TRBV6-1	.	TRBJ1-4	CASSESRATNEKLFF	TGTGCCAGCAGTGAATCGCGGGCAACTAATGAAAAACTGTTTTTT
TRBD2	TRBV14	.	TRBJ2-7	CASSRLRLAGGSHEQYF	TGTGCCAGCAGCCGACTACGTCTAGCGGGAGGGTCCCACGAGCAGTACTTC
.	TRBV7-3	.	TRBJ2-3	CASSLMVTGTDTQYF	TGTGCCAGCAGCTTAATGGTTACAGGAACAGATACGCAGTATTTT
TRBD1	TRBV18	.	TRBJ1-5	CASSKSGTALNQPQHF	TGTGCCAGCTCAAAATCCGGGACAGCTCTCAATCAGCCCCAGCATTTT
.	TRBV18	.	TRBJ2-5	CASSRRPGVGQETQYF	TGTGCCAGCTCACGGCGACCGGGTGTGGGCCAAGAGACCCAGTACTTC
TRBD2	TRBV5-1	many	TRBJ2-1	CASSLGASGRGNNEQFF	TGCGCCAGCAGCTTGGGGGCTAGCGGGAGAGGGAACAATGAGCAGTTCTTC
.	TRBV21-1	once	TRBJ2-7	CASSNDRVGYEQYF	TGTGCCAGCAGCAACGACAGGGTGGGTTACGAGCAGTACTTC
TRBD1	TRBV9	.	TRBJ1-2	CASSAGGTNYGYTF	TGTGCCAGCAGCGCAGGGGGCACGAACTATGGCTACACCTTC
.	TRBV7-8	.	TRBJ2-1	CASSLGRGDGGSEQFF	TGTGCCAGCAGCTTAGGAAGGGGAGATGGGGGGAGTGAGCAGTTCTTC
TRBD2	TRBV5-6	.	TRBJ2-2	CASSPTSVNTGELFF	TGTGCCAGCAGTCCAACTAGCGTTAACACCGGGGAGCTGTTTTTT
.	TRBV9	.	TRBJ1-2	CASSVGAEYNYGYTF	TGTGCCAGCAGCGTAGGTGCAGAATACAACTATGGCTACACCTTC
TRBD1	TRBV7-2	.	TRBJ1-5	CASSSPGQGMTQPQHF	TGTGCCAGCAGCTCGCCGGGACAGGGGATGACTCAGCCCCAGCATTTT
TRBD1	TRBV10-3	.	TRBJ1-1	CAISDPTGGINTEAFF	TGTGCCATCAGTGATCCGACAGGGGGCATTAACACTGAAGCTTTCTTT
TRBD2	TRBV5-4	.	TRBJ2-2	CASSLASGSRPGELFF	TGTGCCAGCAGCTTGGCTAGCGGGAGTCGTCCCGGGGAGCTGTTTTTT
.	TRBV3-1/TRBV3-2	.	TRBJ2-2	CASGRGGVHGTGELFF	TGTGCCAGCGGGCGAGGAGGGGTACATGGCACCGGGGAGCTGTTTTTT
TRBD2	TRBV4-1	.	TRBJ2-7	CASSQSWGGGRYEQYF	TGCGCCAGCAGCCAATCGTGGGGCGGGGGGCGATACGAGCAGTACTTC
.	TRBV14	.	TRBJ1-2	CASSQGLRQSYGYTF	TGTGCCAGCAGCCAAGGGTTGCGACAGAGCTATGGCTACACCTTC
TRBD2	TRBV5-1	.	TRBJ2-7	CASSSGLAGGSYEQYF	TGCGCCAGCAGCTCGGGACTAGCGGGAGGCTCCTACGAGCAGTACTTC
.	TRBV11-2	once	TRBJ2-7	CASSKRGTFIEQYF	TGTGCCAGCAGCAAACGCGGGACTTTTATCGAGCAGTACTTC
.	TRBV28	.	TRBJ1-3	CASRSADRYSGNTIYF	TGTGCCAGCAGGTCCGCGGACAGATACTCTGGAAACACCATATATTTT
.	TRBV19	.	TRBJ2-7	CASSITHSSYEQYF	TGTGCCAGTAGTATAACCCACAGCTCCTACGAGCAGTACTTC
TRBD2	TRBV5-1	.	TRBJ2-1	CASSLGGLEAQFF	TGCGCCAGCAGCTTGGGGGGACTAGAAGCGCAGTTCTTC
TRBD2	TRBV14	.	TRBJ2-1	CASSLRDYGGQVSHNEQFF	TGTGCCAGCAGCCTAAGGGACTACGGAGGCCAGGTTTCCCACAATGAGCAGTTCTTC
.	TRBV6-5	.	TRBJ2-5	CASRAAAGETQYF	TGTGCCAGCAGAGCGGCAGCGGGAGAGACCCAGTACTTC
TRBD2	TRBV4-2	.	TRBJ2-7	CASSQEPGLAGIVAYF	TGTGCCAGCAGCCAAGAGCCGGGACTAGCGGGAATTGTGGCGTACTTC
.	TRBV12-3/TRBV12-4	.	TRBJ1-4	CASSLDREKLFF	TGTGCCAGCAGCCTAGACAGGGAAAAACTGTTTTTT
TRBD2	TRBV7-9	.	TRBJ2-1	CASSSPGQSLAGAKNEQFF	TGTGCCAGCAGCTCCCCAGGGCAGTCACTAGCGGGAGCCAAGAATGAGCAGTTCTTC
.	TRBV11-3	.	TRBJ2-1	CASSLDLTGEDEQFF	TGTGCCAGCAGCTTAGATCTAACGGGGGAGGATGAGCAGTTCTTC
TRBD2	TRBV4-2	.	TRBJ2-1	CASSLDRGSGRAGAREQFF	TGTGCCAGCAGCCTTGATCGGGGTAGCGGGAGGGCCGGTGCCAGGGAGCAGTTCTTC
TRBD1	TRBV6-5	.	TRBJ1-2	CASTATGGWGGYTF	TGTGCCAGCACTGCCACAGGGGGCTGGGGAGGCTACACCTTC
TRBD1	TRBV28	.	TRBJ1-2	CASRTGQDYGYTF	TGTGCCAGCAGGACGGGACAGGACTATGGCTACACCTTC
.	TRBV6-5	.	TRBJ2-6	CASSLTGPGANVLTF	TGTGCCAGCAGTCTTACAGGGCCCGGGGCCAACGTCCTGACTTTC
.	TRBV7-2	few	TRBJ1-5	CASSLGAGRLNQPQHF	TGTGCCAGCAGCTTAGGGGCTGGCAGGCTCAATCAGCCCCAGCATTTT
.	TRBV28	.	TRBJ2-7	CASTPQGSYEQYF	TGTGCCAGCACTCCACAGGGCTCCTACGAGCAGTACTTC
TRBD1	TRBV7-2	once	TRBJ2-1	CASSTIPDRVGPYNEQFF	TGTGCCAGCAGCACAATCCCCGACAGGGTTGGGCCCTACAATGAGCAGTTCTTC
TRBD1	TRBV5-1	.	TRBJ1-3	CASSSGQGFSGNTIYF	TGCGCCAGCAGCTCGGGACAGGGGTTCTCTGGAAACACCATATATTTT
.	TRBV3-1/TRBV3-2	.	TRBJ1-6	CASSRRQALNSPLHF	TGTGCCAGCAGCCGCCGACAGGCACTGAATTCACCCCTCCACTTT
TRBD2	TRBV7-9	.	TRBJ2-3	CASSLVMPSGTKQYF	TGTGCCAGCAGCTTAGTCATGCCTAGCGGGACGAAGCAGTATTTT
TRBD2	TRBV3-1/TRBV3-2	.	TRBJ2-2	CASSQGTSVTGELFF	TGTGCCAGCAGCCAAGGGACTAGCGTGACCGGGGAGCTGTTTTTT
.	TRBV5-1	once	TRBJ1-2	CASSLAGNYGYTF	TGCGCCAGCAGCTTGGCGGGGAACTATGGCTACACCTTC
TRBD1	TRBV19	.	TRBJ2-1	CASSWGQGGTNEQFF	TGTGCCAGTAGTTGGGGACAGGGAGGGACAAATGAGCAGTTCTTC